This T cell receptor (beta chain) was captured by sequencing in a study of blood T cell repertoires in COVID-19. About the research overall: In each case, the material was cDNA or gDNA derived from T cells, B-cell-depleted T cells, or PBMCs.

Original data processing: From reference gene primer amplification, estimates of nucleated cell counts were derived. Assay: immunoSEQ multiplex PCR; the TCRdb copy retains only in-frame clones and omits some. V and J calls and clone size are as listed in that table; D and trimming were resolved from the DNA. Of 150,000 to 200,000 clones detected, roughly four fifths appear once; the ten largest clones hold 6% to 8%. Germline V gene data show CDR1 as GTSNPN and CDR2 as SVGIG (reference sequence). Trimming took 1 base from V and 3 from J, leaving 6 bases between them. CDR3 length equals 12 residues. Enrolment of Seattle patients took place during active infection, and they were followed longitudinally. The count of this clone is one.

The chain links TRBV30 to TRBJ1-1; D ambiguous. The source is a woman aged 70-85 years with COVID-19, enrolled during active disease. Sequenced input: peripheral blood. Here the CDR3 reads CAWSERDTEAFF. The CDR3, as DNA: TGTGCCTGGAGTGAGAGGGACACTGAAGCTTTCTTT.